The T cell receptor beta chain described here comes from a study of blood T cell repertoires in COVID-19. The repertoire was sequenced with immunoSEQ multiplex PCR; TCRdb's copy has only in-frame clones and lacks some. The data contain 150,000 to 200,000 clones, roughly 83% of them singletons. V dropped 4 bases and J dropped 2 bases, with 11 bases sitting between them. Germline V gives CDR1 LGHNA, CDR2 YSLEER. This CDR3 comprises 15 residues. The receptor was isolated from a woman over 75 with active or convalescent COVID-19. The chain carries TRBV4-3 and TRBJ2-2, with D unclear. Sequenced: peripheral blood. CDR3 in DNA: TGCGCCAGCAGCCGATCCGACACAAACACCGGGGAGCTGTTTTTT. Translated, it gives CASSRSDTNTGELFF.